This TCR beta chain was recovered during a study of blood T cell repertoires in COVID-19 (dated by TCRdb to 2018 to 2021). About the full investigation: Samples covering the acute and convalescent phases of COVID-19 were provided by collaborators in the United States, Italy and Spain. The dataset comprised deeply sampled blood TCRbeta repertoires from subjects exposed to, actively infected with, or recovered from COVID-19. The prospective study material was composed of cDNA or gDNA derived from T cells, B-cell-depleted T cells, or PBMCs. The samples were drawn from the first 160 participants of the ongoing ImmuneRACE study and from 950 to 1,500 subjects provided by 6 global collaborators. HLA class I and class II types, where available, came from metadata supplied by the sample provider rather than from assay-based typing. The repertoires were released in a freely available public database intended as a resource for research on the immune response to SARS-CoV-2. Nearly every sample came with metadata listing a de-identified subject ID, COVID-19 status, age in years and sex.

This clone was seen only once. Its binding antigen is unknown. No base quality values were provided; no much bigger clone lies one nucleotide off. Overall results and qualifications from the work: The quantity of clinical and demographic metadata differed by source and by participant and was supplied without curation.

Collaborating institutions collected whole blood in K2EDTA tubes following their own protocols. For TCRbeta analysis, collaborator samples were shipped as frozen whole blood, as isolated PBMCs, or as DNA extracted from either sample type. TCRbeta CDR3 regions were amplified from genomic DNA by means of the immunoSEQ Assay, a bias-controlled multiplex PCR. In the original analysis: Nucleated cell counts per sample were estimated from amplification of reference gene primers within the assay. To quantify the absolute abundance of each unique TCRbeta CDR3 rearrangement, sequence reads were collapsed and filtered. Productive Simpson clonality was computed per sample as the square root of Simpson's diversity index over productive rearrangements. In its TCRdb copy, this immuneACCESS table keeps in-frame sequences only and misses some clones. Where compared with another copy, unresolved V genes explain less than half of these, and the others have no known cause. The V and J calls and clone size come from that table; D and trimming were worked out from the DNA. This sample lists 60,000 or so clones; about 90% were detected once. Together, the top ten hold approximately 8% of the sample.

The germline V gene provides CDR1 MDHEN and CDR2 SYDVKM. The CDR3 covers 16 residues, taking in both the cysteine and the phenylalanine. Only the CDR3 part of the read is kept: 48 bases, read in frame from the first base. V drops 6 bases and J drops 0 bases, leaving 16 bases in between. The chain was built from TRBV28 and TRBJ2-3, with TRBD1 tentatively as D gene (8 bases match). This TCR came from a human donor with active COVID-19. The donor label of this sample is uncertain. Sequences were obtained from peripheral blood. DNA sequence: TGTGCCAGCAGGGGAACAGGGGGGGCTAGCACAGATACGCAGTATTTT. Its translation reads: CASRGTGGASTDTQYF.